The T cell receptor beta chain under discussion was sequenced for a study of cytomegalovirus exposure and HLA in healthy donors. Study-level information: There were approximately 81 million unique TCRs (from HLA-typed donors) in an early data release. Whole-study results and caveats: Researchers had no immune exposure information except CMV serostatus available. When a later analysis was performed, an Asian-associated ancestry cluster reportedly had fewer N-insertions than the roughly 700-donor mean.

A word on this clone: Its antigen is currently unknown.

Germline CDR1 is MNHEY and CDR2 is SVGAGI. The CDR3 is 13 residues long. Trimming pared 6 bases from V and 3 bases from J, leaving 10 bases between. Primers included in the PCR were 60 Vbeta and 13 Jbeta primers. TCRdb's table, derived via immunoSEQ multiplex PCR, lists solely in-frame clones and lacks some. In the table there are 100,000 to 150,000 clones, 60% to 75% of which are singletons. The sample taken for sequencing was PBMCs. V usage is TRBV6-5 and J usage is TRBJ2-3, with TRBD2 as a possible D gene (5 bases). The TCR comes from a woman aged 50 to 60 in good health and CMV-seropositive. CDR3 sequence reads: CASRITGTDTQYF. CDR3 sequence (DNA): TGTGCCAGCAGAATAACGGGGACAGATACGCAGTATTTT.